The next 30 T cell receptor beta chains were all read from a single sample in a study of shared clonotypes between healthy human individuals. Generated by immunoSEQ multiplex PCR, the TCRdb table keeps only in-frame clones and is missing some. The sample records around 2.5 million clones, approximately 93% being singletons. The sequenced material came from naive CD4+ T cells from PBMCs. Documented subset: CD45RA+ positively selected. These receptors were obtained from a man between 18 and 29 years old in good health. Some clones in this sample may be carry-over from other donors' samples.

The chain couples TRBV18 to TRBJ2-7; no clear D gene. The CDR3 contains 14 residues. The germline V gene encodes CDR1 KGHSH and CDR2 LQKENI. Trimming removed 3 bases at V and 3 bases at J, with 12 bases between. For the CDR3, the DNA is TGTGCCAGCTCACCGGGTAGGGTAGACTACGAGCAGTACTTC. It codes for CASSPGRVDYEQYF. Using reference TRBV18 and TRBJ2-7 for the parts outside the CDR3, the full variable domain is NAGVMQNPRHLVRRRGQEARLRCSPMKGHSHVYWYRQLPEEGLKFMVYLQKENIIDESGMPKERFSAEFPKEGPSILRIQQVVRGDSAAYFCASSPGRVDYEQYFGPGTRLTVT.

The chain links TRBV29-1 to TRBJ2-1; TRBD2 matches at 9 bases. After removal of 6 bases from V and 7 bases from J, the junction contained 19 bases not matched to a gene. The CDR3 is 17 residues long. Germline lookup yields CDR1 SQVTM and CDR2 ANQGSEA. Written as DNA, the CDR3 is TGCAGCGTCCCAGGTCTAGCGGGATCAAACGTCCGGAATGAGCAGTTCTTC. This codes for CSVPGLAGSNVRNEQFF.

This clone was seen only a few times. The rearrangement joins TRBV7-9 to TRBJ2-1, with D unclear. CDR3 size: 11 residues. The V end lost 5 bases, the J end lost 6 bases, and 5 bases lay between the germline ends. The germline gives CDR1 SEHNR, CDR2 FQNEAQ (reference sequence). Here the CDR3 reads CASSHSNEQFF. CDR3 bases: TGTGCCAGCAGCCACAGCAATGAGCAGTTCTTC.

This chain uses TRBV18 with TRBJ2-7, with D perhaps matching TRBD1 (5 bases). This CDR3 has 13 amino acids. V was clipped by 5 bases and J by 5 bases, with 13 bases between them. Germline CDR1 KGHSH, CDR2 LQKENI. The CDR3 sequence: CASSTGHRDEQYF. CDR3 nucleotide sequence: TGTGCCAGCTCAACTGGACATCGCGACGAGCAGTACTTC. The full variable domain, rest sourced from reference TRBV18 and TRBJ2-7, is NAGVMQNPRHLVRRRGQEARLRCSPMKGHSHVYWYRQLPEEGLKFMVYLQKENIIDESGMPKERFSAEFPKEGPSILRIQQVVRGDSAAYFCASSTGHRDEQYFGPGTRLTVT.

The CDR3 reads CASEGTSGTYNEQFF. CDR3 coding DNA: TGTGCCAGCGAAGGGACTAGCGGGACTTACAATGAGCAGTTCTTC. V is TRBV6-1 and J is TRBJ2-1; the match to TRBD2 covers 13 bases. J lost 4 bases, V lost 8 bases, and 5 bases had no gene match. The CDR3 covers 15 residues. Germline loops: CDR1 MNHNS, CDR2 SASEGT.

This clone was picked up one time. The CDR3 loop is CASSWVPRETQYF. CDR3 nucleotide sequence: TGTGCCAGCAGCTGGGTGCCCAGAGAGACCCAGTACTTC. This chain joins TRBV11-2 and TRBJ2-5, with D uncertain. The CDR3 is made up of 13 amino acids. V lost 4 bases and J 4 bases, leaving 10 bases between the germline ends. Germline V gene lookup returns CDR1 SGHAT and CDR2 FQNNGV.

This chain links TRBV6-6 with TRBJ2-5; TRBD1 aligns across 7 bases. This CDR3 contains 16 residues. The V gene's germline CDR1 is MNHNY and CDR2 SVGAGI (reference sequence). The V gene end was trimmed by 2 bases and the J gene end by 2 bases; junction bases not matched to a gene: 8. The CDR3 bases are TGTGCCAGCAGTTACCTAGGGGGCTTACCGCAAGAGACCCAGTACTTC. Its translation: CASSYLGGLPQETQYF.

The chain carries TRBV2 and TRBJ2-1; no firm D call. V was pared by 1 base and J by 6 bases, with 7 bases between. The V gene's germline CDR1 is SNHLY and CDR2 FYNNEI. CDR3 length: 13 amino acids. CDR3 DNA: TGTGCCAGCAGTGAAGACCTGGGCAATGAGCAGTTCTTC. It yields the protein CASSEDLGNEQFF.

This rearrangement joins TRBV2 to TRBJ1-3; the D is unclear. Per the germline V gene, CDR1 is SNHLY and CDR2 is FYNNEI. The CDR3 covers 15 residues. V was shortened by 1 base and J by 0 bases, with 7 bases between the two germline ends. CDR3 loop: CASSEVSLSGNTIYF. DNA for the CDR3: TGTGCCAGCAGTGAAGTCAGCCTCTCTGGAAACACCATATATTTT.

The chain joins TRBV5-6 to TRBJ2-2; D unresolved. Trimming removed 4 bases from V and 5 bases from J, with 12 bases in between. The length of the CDR3 is 14 residues. Looked up from germline, CDR1 is SGHDT and CDR2 is YYEEEE. CDR3 sequence reads: CASSRLSRTGELFF. The CDR3 nucleotides are TGTGCCAGCAGCCGTCTCAGTAGGACCGGGGAGCTGTTTTTT.

This chain joins TRBV11-2 and TRBJ2-7; D may be TRBD1 (6 bases). Germline V gene sequence: CDR1 SGHAT, CDR2 FQNNGV. This CDR3 has 15 amino acids. V was pared by 5 bases and J by 0 bases, with 14 bases between. The CDR3 region has the DNA TGTGCCAGCAGCCCCCAACAGGGAAGCTCCTACGAGCAGTACTTC. Protein: CASSPQQGSSYEQYF.

This chain connects TRBV5-1 to TRBJ2-1; 11 bases fit TRBD1. CDR1 is SGHRS and CDR2 is YFSETQ in the germline V gene. The length of the CDR3 is 15 residues. The V segment lost 4 bases and the J segment 6 bases; nucleotides outside the gene matches: 6. The CDR3 here is CASSGLGQGANEQFF. The DNA for the CDR3 is TGCGCCAGCAGCGGTTTAGGACAGGGGGCCAATGAGCAGTTCTTC.

This rearrangement joins TRBV9 to TRBJ2-7; 10 positions agree with TRBD1. Trimming took 3 bases from V and 2 from J; bases not matched to a gene: 5. The CDR3 has 15 residues. The germline V gene has CDR1 SGDLS and CDR2 YYNGEE. The DNA for the CDR3 is TGTGCCAGCAGCGCCTGGGACAGGGGAGCCTACGAGCAGTACTTC. This encodes CASSAWDRGAYEQYF. The full variable domain, its missing parts supplied by reference TRBV9 and TRBJ2-7, is DSGVTQTPKHLITATGQRVTLRCSPRSGDLSVYWYQQSLDQGLQFLIQYYNGEERAKGNILERFSAQQFPDLHSELNLSSLELGDSALYFCASSAWDRGAYEQYFGPGTRLTVT.

This rearrangement joins TRBV30 to TRBJ1-4; TRBD1 matches 9 bases. With V trimmed by 4 bases and J by 8 bases, 11 bases remained unmatched. The V gene's germline CDR1 is GTSNPN and CDR2 SVGIG (reference sequence). CDR3 length: 15 residues. The CDR3 bases are TGTGCCTGGAAACCTCCGAGGACAGGGGTCGAAAAACTGTTTTTT. Its protein is CAWKPPRTGVEKLFF.

For this clone: The same CDR3 can be traced to other DNA sequences in this sample. The rearrangement links TRBV4-3 to TRBJ2-7; D gene ambiguous. Trimming removed 0 bases at V and 0 bases at J, with 9 bases between. Germline assignment: CDR1 LGHNA and CDR2 YSLEER. The CDR3 is 15 residues long. This chain's CDR3 is CASSQDRDISYEQYF. CDR3 sequence (DNA): TGCGCCAGCAGCCAAGATCGAGACATCTCCTACGAGCAGTACTTC.

The rearrangement links TRBV7-2 to TRBJ1-1; D may be TRBD1 (6 bases). With 5 bases removed from V and 4 bases from J, the gap between germline ends came to 17 bases. Germline V gives CDR1 SGHTA, CDR2 FQGNSA. The CDR3 spans 15 residues. CDR3 loop: CASSAQGRGVTEAFF. CDR3 DNA sequence: TGTGCCAGCAGCGCACAGGGTAGGGGGGTCACTGAAGCTTTCTTT.

On this clone itself: Within the sample, other DNA sequences also encode this same CDR3. This rearrangement joins TRBV5-1 to TRBJ1-1; 11 bases line up with TRBD1. Germline V gene data show CDR1 as SGHRS and CDR2 as YFSETQ. The CDR3 runs 14 residues. After removal of 5 bases from V and 4 bases from J, the junction contained 4 bases not matched to a gene. The CDR3 nucleotides read TGCGCCAGCAGTCGGACAGGGGGCGGCACTGAAGCTTTCTTT. Its translation is CASSRTGGGTEAFF.

This chain uses TRBV5-1 with TRBJ2-7, with 7 bases lining up with TRBD2. Looked up from germline, CDR1 is SGHRS and CDR2 is YFSETQ. Trimming at V came to 6 bases and at J to 0 bases, leaving 15 bases not matched to a gene. This CDR3 has 17 residues. CDR3 sequence: CASTGGKPGDTSYEQYF. Written as DNA, the CDR3 is TGCGCCAGCACCGGGGGGAAACCCGGTGACACCTCCTACGAGCAGTACTTC.

This clone has just a few counts. This chain joins TRBV10-2 and TRBJ2-5; possible D gene TRBD2, 5 bases. This CDR3 has 13 residues. In germline, CDR1 is WSHSY, CDR2 SAAADI. Trimming shortened V by 4 bases and J by 4 bases, and 10 bases separated the two germline ends. Here the CDR3 reads CASSGGRGETQYF. As DNA, the CDR3 is TGCGCCAGCAGTGGAGGGAGAGGAGAGACCCAGTACTTC.

The genes are TRBV11-1 and TRBJ2-1, with 8 nucleotides matching TRBD2. The CDR3 is made up of 14 amino acids. V trimming: 9 bases; J trimming: 4 bases; junction bases outside the gene matches: 8. Germline V gene data show CDR1 as SGHAT and CDR2 as FQDESV (reference sequence). CDR3 DNA sequence: TGTGCCAGTTCCAGCGGGAGTCGGTACAATGAGCAGTTCTTC. This gives the protein CASSSGSRYNEQFF. The entire variable domain, with the rest obtained from reference TRBV11-1 and TRBJ2-1, is as follows: EAEVAQSPRYKITEKSQAVAFWCDPISGHATLYWYRQILGQGPELLVQFQDESVVDDSQLPKDRFSAERLKGVDSTLKIQPAELGDSAMYLCASSSGSRYNEQFFGPGTRLTVL.

The chain combines TRBV14 with TRBJ2-5; the D is unclear. V was shortened by 3 bases and J by 5 bases, with 7 bases between the two germline ends. The germline CDR1 and CDR2 sequences are SGHDN and FVKESK. The CDR3 has 12 residues. This chain's CDR3 is CASSQSLETQYF. Here the CDR3 DNA reads TGTGCCAGCAGCCAGTCCTTGGAGACCCAGTACTTC.

The genes are TRBV18 and TRBJ1-2; 9 positions match TRBD1. Germline values: CDR1 KGHSH, CDR2 LQKENI. The ends lost 5 bases at V and 2 bases at J; junction bases unmatched: 3. This CDR3 contains 14 residues. The CDR3 DNA reads TGTGCCAGCTCAGGGACAGGGCAGAACTATGGCTACACCTTC. The encoded protein is CASSGTGQNYGYTF.

The genes are TRBV7-6 and TRBJ2-7; 8 bases map to TRBD1. V lost 1 base to trimming and J lost 3 bases; unmatched junction nucleotides: 5. The CDR3 is made up of 15 amino acids. Per the germline V gene, CDR1 is SGHVS and CDR2 is FNYEAQ. The CDR3 region is CASSLGLGTGYEQYF. The CDR3 DNA is TGTGCCAGCAGCTTAGGGTTGGGGACAGGCTACGAGCAGTACTTC.

The genes are TRBV28 and TRBJ1-2, with unresolved D. Germline-derived CDR1 and CDR2 are MDHEN and SYDVKM. V lost 8 bases and J lost 2, with 15 bases in between. The CDR3 spans 14 residues. CDR3 bases: TGTGCCAGCGCCGCACAGTTGGGGAACTATGGCTACACCTTC. Amino acid sequence: CASAAQLGNYGYTF.

V and J are TRBV29-1 and TRBJ2-1, with D possibly being TRBD2 (6 bases). V lost 1 base and J 9 bases, leaving 16 bases between the germline ends. The germline V gene has CDR1 SQVTM and CDR2 ANQGSEA. This CDR3 contains 14 residues. The CDR3 here is CSVEGRRLDREQFF. CDR3 bases: TGCAGCGTTGAAGGCCGAAGACTAGACCGTGAGCAGTTCTTC.

This chain links TRBV6-1 with TRBJ1-3; a weak D match, TRBD1 (5 bases). CDR3 length: 15 amino acids. Germline CDR1 reads MNHNS; CDR2 reads SASEGT. V was trimmed by 3 bases and J by 0 bases, leaving 9 bases between them. CDR3 region: CASSDRQNSGNTIYF. The CDR3 DNA sequence: TGTGCCAGCAGTGACCGACAGAACTCTGGAAACACCATATATTTT.

This chain connects TRBV5-4 to TRBJ2-7; 7 nucleotides align to TRBD1. Germline V gene data show CDR1 as SGHNT and CDR2 as YYREEE (reference sequence). V lost 4 bases, J lost 6 bases, and 13 bases stayed unmatched. This CDR3 comprises 15 residues. The CDR3 protein is CASSIGTVFVGEQYF. The CDR3 nucleotides read TGTGCCAGCAGCATTGGGACAGTATTTGTGGGCGAGCAGTACTTC.

V gene TRBV6-1 combines with J gene TRBJ2-7; D unresolved. Germline CDR1 is MNHNS and CDR2 is SASEGT. V lost 8 bases to trimming and J lost 5 bases, with 13 bases between them. CDR3 length equals 12 residues. CDR3 protein: CASRDRRNEQYF. The CDR3 coding sequence is TGTGCCAGCCGAGACCGGCGGAACGAGCAGTACTTC.

This clone was counted once. The V and J genes are TRBV7-2 and TRBJ1-5; D may be TRBD1 (5 bases). Trimming removed 5 bases at V and 5 bases at J, with 13 bases between. Germline V gives CDR1 SGHTA, CDR2 FQGNSA. The CDR3 contains 14 residues. CDR3 sequence: CASSPGPGDQPQHF. CDR3 DNA: TGTGCCAGCAGCCCAGGCCCGGGGGATCAGCCCCAGCATTTT.

The chain joins TRBV7-3 to TRBJ1-1; a possible D gene is TRBD1 (6 bases). CDR3 length: 12 amino acids. Germline CDR1 SGHTA, CDR2 FQGTGA. V dropped 4 bases and J dropped 5 bases, with 8 bases sitting between them. The CDR3 loop is CASSYTGTEAFF. Here the CDR3 DNA reads TGTGCCAGCAGCTATACAGGGACTGAAGCTTTCTTT.